This T cell receptor (beta chain) was identified in a study of control samples from healthy donors and cancer patients. Trimming shortened V by 6 bases and J by 4 bases, and 9 bases separated the two germline ends. CDR1 and CDR2 from the germline V gene are LGHNA and YNFKEQ. This CDR3 has 12 residues. The table came from immunoSEQ multiplex PCR; TCRdb's copy has only in-frame clones and leaves some out. The sample has about 180,000 clones, around nine tenths seen once. This clonotype originated in a man younger than 45 in good health. Source material: blood. The chain joins TRBV4-2 to TRBJ1-2; tentatively, D is TRBD1 (6 bases). CDR3 protein: CASSPDSYGYTF. CDR3 nucleotides: TGTGCCAGCAGTCCGGACAGCTATGGCTACACCTTC.